What follows are 7 T cell receptor beta chains derived from one specimen sequenced in a study of T-cell memory formation after mild COVID-19. One entry per CDR3 protein results from TCRdb running MiXCR on the 5' RACE reads. This sample has hundreds of thousands of distinct CDR3 sequences, with about 20% found just once. The source material was PBMCs or a T cell subset sorted from them (not recorded which). These receptor sequences come from an adult woman who had mild COVID-19 (a few samples of this study predate the infection). Cell type and time point are not known.

This clonotype appeared a few times. The chain links TRBV5-8 to TRBJ1-5, with a tentative D call TRBD1 (5 bases). The CDR3 length is 15 residues. V gave up 4 bases and J gave up 1 base, with 12 bases separating them. The germline V gene encodes CDR1 SGHTS and CDR2 YDEGEE. This chain's CDR3 is CASSPRGASNQPQHF. The CDR3 DNA follows: TGTGCCAGCAGCCCGAGGGGCGCAAGCAATCAGCCCCAGCATTTT.

The chain joins TRBV11-3 to TRBJ2-5; D remains unclear. The CDR3 sequence is 14 residues long. CDR1 is SGHNT and CDR2 is YENEEA in the germline V gene. V was trimmed by 5 bases and J by 5 bases, leaving 15 bases between them. CDR3 nucleotide sequence: TGTGCCAGCAGCCAACCTGGTCGTGGGGAGACCCAGTACTTC. As protein: CASSQPGRGETQYF.

The J gene is TRBJ2-7, the V gene TRBV29-1; 13 bases fit TRBD2. This CDR3 is built from 15 residues. The V gene's germline CDR1 is SQVTM and CDR2 ANQGSEA. V shed 5 bases and J 6 bases; nucleotides not matched to a gene: 10. CDR3 in DNA: TGCAGCGTTCGGGCCACTAGCGGGGGGGCCCTCGAGCAGTACTTC. Translation gives CSVRATSGGALEQYF.

V gene TRBV7-9 combines with J gene TRBJ1-5; no clear D. Per germline, CDR1 SEHNR and CDR2 FQNEAQ (reference sequence). V lost 7 bases and J lost 9, with 13 bases in between. The CDR3 spans 12 residues. CDR3 sequence: CASTPPGGPQHF. For the CDR3, the DNA is TGTGCCAGCACCCCTCCAGGTGGGCCCCAGCATTTT.

This sequence joins TRBV4-1 and TRBJ2-7; D gene ambiguous. CDR1 and CDR2 from the germline V gene are MGHRA and YSYEKL. CDR3 length equals 13 residues. Trimming left V 4 bases short and J 2 bases short, with 9 bases between. Here the CDR3 reads CASSPRMTYEQYF. CDR3 coding DNA: TGCGCCAGCAGCCCGAGGATGACCTACGAGCAGTACTTC.

This clonotype has more than one count but fewer than ten. The CDR3 spells CSEVSPGIGYTF. Written as DNA, the CDR3 is TGCAGCGAGGTATCTCCAGGGATCGGCTACACCTTC. The chain employs TRBV29-1 and TRBJ1-2, with D maybe TRBD1 (5 bases). Per germline, CDR1 SQVTM and CDR2 ANQGSEA. Trimming pared 7 bases from V and 8 bases from J, leaving 17 bases between. This CDR3 is built from 12 residues. The whole variable domain, filled in from reference TRBV29-1 and TRBJ1-2, reads SAVISQKPSRDICQRGTSLTIQCQVDSQVTMMFWYRQQPGQSLTLIATANQGSEATYESGFVIDKFPISRPNLTFSTLTVSNMSPEDSSIYLCSEVSPGIGYTFGSGTRLTVV.

The rearrangement uses TRBV9 and TRBJ1-1; perhaps TRBD1 as D (5 bases). The CDR3 sequence is 14 residues long. Trimming took 4 bases from V and 4 from J, leaving 14 bases between them. Germline lookup yields CDR1 SGDLS and CDR2 YYNGEE. This CDR3 reads CASSSSVGGTEAFF. CDR3 nucleotide sequence: TGTGCCAGCAGCTCAAGTGTGGGGGGCACTGAAGCTTTCTTT.